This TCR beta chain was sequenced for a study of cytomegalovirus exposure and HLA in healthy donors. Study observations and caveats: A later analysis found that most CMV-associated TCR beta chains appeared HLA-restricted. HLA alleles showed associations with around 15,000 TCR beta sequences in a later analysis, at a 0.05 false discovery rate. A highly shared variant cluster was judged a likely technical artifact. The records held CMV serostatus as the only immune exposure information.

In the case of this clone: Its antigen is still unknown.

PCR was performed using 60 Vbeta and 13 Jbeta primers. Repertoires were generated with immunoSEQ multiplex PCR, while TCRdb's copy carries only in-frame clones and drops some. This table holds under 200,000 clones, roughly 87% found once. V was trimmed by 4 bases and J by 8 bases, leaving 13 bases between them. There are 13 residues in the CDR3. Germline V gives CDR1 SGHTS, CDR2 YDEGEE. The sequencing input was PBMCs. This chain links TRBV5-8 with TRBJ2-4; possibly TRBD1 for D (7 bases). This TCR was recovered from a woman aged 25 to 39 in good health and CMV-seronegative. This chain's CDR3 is CASSRGDSYIQYF. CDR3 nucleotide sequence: TGTGCCAGCAGCCGCGGGGACAGCTACATTCAGTACTTC.